This is a list of T cell receptor beta chains from one sample in a study of shared clonotypes between healthy human individuals. Clones were sequenced by immunoSEQ multiplex PCR, and TCRdb holds only the in-frame ones, with some missing. The sample lists about 2 million clones; approximately 95% were seen once. Material for sequencing was naive CD8+ T cells sorted from blood. The receptors were sampled from a man aged 18 to 29 in good health. Both conserved end residues are part of each CDR3. A D gene is named only where the DNA matches it firmly. The size entry is marked missing in some rows and otherwise reads once, few, many or a size class.

D	V	J	size	CDR3	DNA
NA	TRBV7-9	TRBJ1-1	NA	CASRNEGRMNTEAFF	TGTGCCAGCAGGAATGAGGGACGGATGAACACTGAAGCTTTCTTT
NA	TRBV10-2	TRBJ2-1	NA	CASRRDTSSYNEQFF	TGCGCCAGCAGGCGGGACACAAGCTCCTACAATGAGCAGTTCTTC
NA	TRBV25-1	TRBJ2-3	NA	CASSFHPGGTDTQYF	TGTGCCAGCAGTTTCCACCCCGGGGGCACAGATACGCAGTATTTT
NA	TRBV7-9	TRBJ1-2	once	CASSQGAGDGYTF	TGTGCCAGCAGCCAAGGGGCAGGGGATGGCTACACCTTC
NA	TRBV10-1	TRBJ1-5	few	CARYDKGYTPNQPQHF	TGCGCCAGGTATGATAAGGGGTACACCCCAAATCAGCCCCAGCATTTT
NA	TRBV6-5	TRBJ1-4	NA	CASIPTGGAGEKLFF	TGTGCCAGCATCCCAACGGGGGGCGCGGGTGAAAAACTGTTTTTT
NA	TRBV5-6	TRBJ2-5	once	CASSMYGPFEETQYF	TGTGCCAGCAGCATGTATGGTCCCTTTGAAGAGACCCAGTACTTC
TRBD2	TRBV6-1	TRBJ2-2	NA	CASSGVISGGSQDTGELFF	TGTGCCAGCAGTGGGGTCATTAGCGGGGGGTCCCAGGACACCGGGGAGCTGTTTTTT
NA	TRBV11-2	TRBJ1-4	NA	CASSLYRGYDEKLFF	TGTGCCAGCAGCTTATACCGGGGGTACGATGAAAAACTGTTTTTT
NA	TRBV5-6	TRBJ1-5	once	CASSLGGFGNQPQHF	TGTGCCAGCAGCTTGGGAGGTTTTGGCAATCAGCCCCAGCATTTT
TRBD2	TRBV5-4	TRBJ2-7	NA	CASSYGLAGRSEQYF	TGTGCCAGCAGCTACGGACTAGCGGGTCGGAGCGAGCAGTACTTC
NA	TRBV4-3	TRBJ1-2	NA	CASSQGGWEADYGYTF	TGCGCCAGCAGCCAAGGGGGGTGGGAGGCGGACTATGGCTACACCTTC
NA	TRBV6-6	TRBJ1-2	NA	CASSYSAGNYGYTF	TGTGCCAGCAGTTACTCAGCAGGGAACTATGGCTACACCTTC
NA	TRBV11-3	TRBJ2-4	NA	CASSIPGPPLAKNIQYF	TGTGCCAGCTCAATACCGGGACCCCCGCTAGCCAAAAACATTCAGTACTTC
TRBD2	TRBV7-6	TRBJ2-3	NA	CASSSGLATSTDTQYF	TGTGCCAGCAGCTCGGGACTAGCGACTAGCACAGATACGCAGTATTTT
NA	TRBV5-6	TRBJ2-2	NA	CANSVGNSGELFF	TGTGCCAACTCCGTCGGCAACAGCGGGGAGCTGTTTTTT
NA	TRBV19	TRBJ1-6	few	CASSITDSHYNSPLHF	TGTGCCAGTAGTATCACGGACAGCCACTATAATTCACCCCTCCACTTT
NA	TRBV13	TRBJ1-4	NA	CASSSPRTAGVEKLFF	TGTGCCAGCAGTTCCCCGCGGACCGCCGGAGTCGAAAAACTGTTTTTT
TRBD2	TRBV27	TRBJ2-7	NA	CASSYQLAGASYEQYF	TGTGCCAGCAGTTACCAACTAGCGGGAGCCTCCTACGAGCAGTACTTC
NA	TRBV5-6	TRBJ2-2	NA	CASTMDNTGELFF	TGTGCCAGCACCATGGACAACACCGGGGAGCTGTTTTTT
TRBD1	TRBV25-1	TRBJ1-1	NA	CASSPTGESTEAFF	TGTGCCAGCAGTCCGACAGGGGAGTCCACTGAAGCTTTCTTT
TRBD1	TRBV7-9	TRBJ1-1	NA	CASSFALTGGREAFF	TGTGCCAGCAGCTTCGCACTGACAGGGGGAAGAGAAGCTTTCTTT
TRBD1	TRBV9	TRBJ2-1	NA	CASSSRTGMGNEQFF	TGTGCCAGCAGCTCACGGACAGGGATGGGCAATGAGCAGTTCTTC
TRBD2	TRBV19	TRBJ2-7	NA	CASSTLAGVSYEQYF	TGTGCCAGTAGTACGCTAGCGGGAGTCTCCTACGAGCAGTACTTC
TRBD2	TRBV6-5	TRBJ2-3	NA	CASSYLGLPDTQYF	TGTGCCAGCAGTTACCTGGGACTACCAGATACGCAGTATTTT
TRBD1	TRBV27	TRBJ2-7	NA	CASSLVTGAYEQYF	TGTGCCAGCAGTTTAGTCACAGGGGCCTACGAGCAGTACTTC
TRBD1	TRBV2	TRBJ1-6	NA	CASSRSWTGGRDNSPLHF	TGTGCCAGCAGTCGTTCCTGGACAGGGGGCCGCGATAATTCACCCCTCCACTTT
TRBD2	TRBV5-1	TRBJ2-7	NA	CASSFGTSGSPEQYF	TGCGCCAGCAGCTTTGGAACTAGCGGGAGTCCCGAGCAGTACTTC
NA	TRBV5-6	TRBJ2-5	NA	CASSPTGLGQETQYF	TGTGCCAGCAGCCCCACGGGGCTAGGTCAAGAGACCCAGTACTTC
NA	TRBV2	TRBJ2-3	NA	CASSDIVQGRTSTQYF	TGTGCCAGCAGTGATATTGTGCAGGGGAGGACCTCCACGCAGTATTTT
NA	TRBV4-1	TRBJ2-1	NA	CASSPQELLEQFF	TGCGCCAGCAGCCCTCAGGAGCTGCTGGAGCAGTTCTTC
TRBD2	TRBV7-2	TRBJ2-2	NA	CASSLWGGPAGELFF	TGTGCCAGCAGCTTATGGGGAGGGCCGGCCGGGGAGCTGTTTTTT
NA	TRBV2	TRBJ2-7	NA	CASSEWDEQYF	TGTGCCAGCAGTGAATGGGACGAGCAGTACTTC
TRBD1	TRBV5-4	TRBJ1-3	NA	CASSSDRGLGNTIYF	TGTGCCAGCAGCTCGGACAGGGGGCTCGGAAACACCATATATTTT
NA	TRBV7-9	TRBJ2-5	NA	CASSLGGSAETQYF	TGTGCCAGCAGCTTAGGGGGCTCTGCGGAGACCCAGTACTTC
NA	TRBV15	TRBJ1-4	NA	CATSSNEKLFF	TGTGCCACCAGCAGTAATGAAAAACTGTTTTTT
NA	TRBV7-3	TRBJ2-7	NA	CASSRTGDSAYEQYF	TGTGCCAGCAGCCGAACAGGGGACTCTGCCTACGAGCAGTACTTC
TRBD2	TRBV4-3	TRBJ2-2	NA	CASSQDYGRDTGELFF	TGCGCCAGCAGCCAAGATTACGGGAGGGACACCGGGGAGCTGTTTTTT
NA	TRBV19	TRBJ2-7	NA	CASSPTDTAYEQYF	TGTGCCAGTAGTCCGACCGACACCGCCTACGAGCAGTACTTC
NA	TRBV7-3	TRBJ2-6	NA	CASSPGTGFGGANVLTF	TGTGCCAGCAGCCCGGGGACTGGGTTTGGCGGGGCCAACGTCCTGACTTTC
NA	TRBV9	TRBJ1-5	NA	CASSKRGGNQPQHF	TGTGCCAGCAGCAAAAGAGGGGGGAATCAGCCCCAGCATTTT